This TCR beta chain comes out of a study of long-term antiretroviral therapy in people with HIV. Study-wide background: The 2015 recommendation for immediate ART came about a decade after the earliest samples.

Study results and limitations: The study found narrower CDR3 length ranges in HIV repertoires than in controls.

A word on this clone: Its target is unknown.

They ran version v3.0 of the immunoSEQ assay at survey level. The assay was immunoSEQ multiplex PCR, and TCRdb's table has in-frame clones only and misses some. Found here are around 9,700 clones, around 70% of them singletons; the top ten hold over 20%. The CDR3 runs 14 residues. Germline V gives CDR1 SGHTA, CDR2 FQGNSA. V was trimmed by 3 bases and J by 9 bases, leaving 12 bases between them. This TCR derives from a man aged 40-55 years with HIV. The V and J genes are TRBV7-2 and TRBJ1-6, with D perhaps TRBD1 (5 bases). The material was unsorted PBMCs, obtained 1.8 years before starting antiretroviral therapy. CDR3 DNA: TGTGCCAGCAGCTTCCCAGGGATAGGTTCACCCCTCCACTTT. Translation: CASSFPGIGSPLHF. The full variable domain, in which reference TRBV7-2 and TRBJ1-6 provide the parts outside the CDR3, is GAGVSQSPSNKVTEKGKDVELRCDPISGHTALYWYRQSLGQGLEFLIYFQGNSAPDKSGLPSDRFSAERTGGSVSTLTIQRTQQEDSAVYLCASSFPGIGSPLHFGNGTRLTVT.